The T cell receptor (beta chain) described here comes from a study of cytomegalovirus exposure and HLA in healthy donors. Whole-study results and caveats: In a later analysis, TCR beta V- and J-gene trimming was associated with a missense DCLRE1C variant. A list of around 160 TCR beta chains associated with cytomegalovirus was given.

Per germline, CDR1 SGHRS and CDR2 YFSETQ. V shed 0 bases, J shed 5 bases, and the junction held 3 bases outside the gene matches. This CDR3 region has 14 residues. The PCR was carried out with 60 Vbeta primers and 13 Jbeta primers. Here immunoSEQ multiplex PCR was the method, and the copy in TCRdb shows in-frame clones only, minus some. This table lists tens of thousands of clones. Regarding this clone: The target antigen is unknown.

Among the donors, all were healthy bone marrow donors. The sequence was collected from a man aged 30 to 45 in good health and CMV-seronegative. The sequencing sample was made of PBMCs. The V gene is TRBV5-1, the J gene TRBJ1-1; 8 bases fit TRBD1. Here the CDR3 reads CASSLGTGGTEAFF. CDR3 bases: TGCGCCAGCAGCTTGGGAACAGGGGGAACTGAAGCTTTCTTT.